A single sample is the source of the 23 T cell receptor beta chains below, sequenced in a study of T cell responses to AZD1222 COVID-19 vaccine. Clones were sequenced by immunoSEQ multiplex PCR, and TCRdb holds only the in-frame ones, with some missing. The table includes some 80,000 clones, 70% to 80% detected once. The sequenced sample was peripheral blood, obtained 28 days after the second dose of the MenACWY control vaccine. The receptors were sampled from an adult who received the MenACWY meningococcal vaccine as a control.

The chain links TRBV29-1 to TRBJ1-1; 7 bases map to TRBD1. Germline V gene data show CDR1 as SQVTM and CDR2 as ANQGSEA. This CDR3 comprises 12 residues. V lost 7 bases and J lost 4; bases outside the gene matches: 6. This CDR3 reads CSARQGGTEAFF. In nucleotides, the CDR3 is TGCAGCGCCCGACAGGGAGGCACTGAAGCTTTCTTT.

The sample holds one count of this clone. The chain combines TRBV10-3 with TRBJ1-1; TRBD1 might be the D (5 bases). Germline V gene sequence: CDR1 ENHRY, CDR2 SYGVKD. CDR3 length: 14 amino acids. V lost 6 bases and J 0 bases, leaving 11 bases between the germline ends. The CDR3 protein is CAIRLGEVNTEAFF. The CDR3 DNA reads TGTGCCATCAGGTTGGGGGAGGTGAACACTGAAGCTTTCTTT.

The V and J genes are TRBV9 and TRBJ2-2; TRBD1 is a possible D gene (6 bases). Trimming removed 4 bases from V and 3 bases from J, with 13 bases in between. The CDR3 is made up of 15 amino acids. The germline V gene has CDR1 SGDLS and CDR2 YYNGEE. For the CDR3, the DNA is TGTGCCAGCAGCTTACGACAGGTTGACACCGGGGAGCTGTTTTTT. Translating it yields CASSLRQVDTGELFF.

The chain links TRBV11-3 to TRBJ2-1; TRBD1 is a possible D gene (6 bases). The CDR3 is 16 amino acids. Trimming took off 1 base at V and 8 bases at J, with 18 bases between the two ends. The germline V gene encodes CDR1 SGHNT and CDR2 YENEEA. The CDR3 coding sequence is TGTGCCAGCAGCTTAGGGCAGGGGACCTTGAGGGATGAGCAGTTCTTC. Protein sequence: CASSLGQGTLRDEQFF.

This chain joins TRBV4-2 and TRBJ2-7; D possibly corresponds to TRBD1 (5 bases). The V gene lost 0 bases and the J gene lost 3 bases, with 9 bases spanning the gap. Germline V gene sequence: CDR1 LGHNA, CDR2 YNFKEQ. This CDR3 contains 14 residues. DNA for the CDR3: TGTGCCAGCAGCCAAGAAAGGGGTAGCTACGAGCAGTACTTC. Encoded protein: CASSQERGSYEQYF.

The chain joins TRBV19 to TRBJ2-7; 7 nucleotides match TRBD2. In germline, CDR1 is LNHDA, CDR2 SQIVND (reference sequence). V trimming: 3 bases; J trimming: 4 bases; junction bases outside the gene matches: 6. The CDR3 sequence is 14 residues long. CDR3 region: CASSIQAGPYEQYF. The CDR3 DNA reads as TGTGCCAGTAGTATCCAAGCGGGACCTTACGAGCAGTACTTC.

The chain recombines TRBV5-1 with TRBJ1-2; TRBD1 matches 7 bases. The germline gives CDR1 SGHRS, CDR2 YFSETQ. V dropped 2 bases and J dropped 8; count of bases not matched to a gene: 9. The CDR3 covers 14 residues. In nucleotides, the CDR3 is TGCGCCAGCAGCTTACCGGGACAGCCATCCGGCTACACCTTC. It codes for CASSLPGQPSGYTF.

This sequence joins TRBV28 and TRBJ1-1, with D unclear. The ends were cut back, 2 bases at V and 10 bases at J, with 8 bases in the middle. Germline V gene lookup returns CDR1 MDHEN and CDR2 SYDVKM. The CDR3 consists of 11 residues. The CDR3 bases are TGTGCCAGCAGTTTAGGGTTCGGAGCTTTCTTT. It codes for CASSLGFGAFF.

This clone was seen a single time. The chain joins TRBV5-6 to TRBJ2-1; D is unclear. The CDR3 totals 13 residues. Trimming removed 4 bases from V and 15 bases from J, with 20 bases in between. Germline CDR1 reads SGHDT; CDR2 reads YYEEEE. The CDR3 reads CASSRSRGAPGFF. The CDR3, as DNA: TGTGCCAGCAGCCGTAGCCGCGGCGCGCCTGGGTTCTTC.

The chain couples TRBV14 to TRBJ2-5; the match to TRBD1 covers 7 bases. J lost 4 bases, V lost 1 base, and 6 bases had no gene match. Germline V gene lookup returns CDR1 SGHDN and CDR2 FVKESK. This CDR3 spans 15 amino acids. The CDR3 DNA reads TGTGCCAGCAGCCAAGTCTTAGGGGGCCTAGAGACCCAGTACTTC. Translation gives CASSQVLGGLETQYF.

J is TRBJ1-1 and V is TRBV11-2; D is ambiguous. With 5 bases removed from V and 3 bases from J, the gap between germline ends came to 7 bases. From germline, CDR1 is SGHAT and CDR2 FQNNGV. The CDR3 sequence is 12 residues long. As DNA, the CDR3 is TGTGCCAGCAGCCTCAGTTACACTGAAGCTTTCTTT. It is translated as CASSLSYTEAFF.

The V gene is TRBV11-2, the J gene TRBJ1-2; D not resolved. V lost 1 base to trimming and J lost 2 bases, with 11 bases between them. From germline, CDR1 is SGHAT and CDR2 FQNNGV. This CDR3 spans 15 amino acids. This CDR3 reads CASSLGGWVNYGYTF. As DNA, the CDR3 is TGTGCCAGCAGCTTAGGGGGATGGGTAAACTATGGCTACACCTTC.

This chain links TRBV20-1 with TRBJ1-1, with D hard to call. Germline assignment: CDR1 DFQATT and CDR2 SNEGSKA (reference sequence). This CDR3 spans 14 amino acids. Trimming stripped 3 bases from V and 1 base from J, with 12 bases between. CDR3 in amino acids: CSASRDAGNTEAFF. The DNA of the CDR3 is TGCAGTGCTAGTAGGGATGCAGGGAACACTGAAGCTTTCTTT.

J is TRBJ1-1 and V is TRBV4-2; no clear D. CDR3 size: 15 residues. Germline CDR1 and CDR2: LGHNA and YNFKEQ. The germline V and J ends were trimmed by 0 bases and 1 base, with 9 bases remaining between them. The CDR3: CASSQDLRANTEAFF. CDR3 coding DNA: TGTGCCAGCAGCCAAGATTTGCGGGCGAACACTGAAGCTTTCTTT.

The rearrangement joins TRBV20-1 to TRBJ2-3, with 8 positions matching TRBD1. This CDR3 has 11 residues. Germline V gene lookup returns CDR1 DFQATT and CDR2 SNEGSKA (reference sequence). In DNA, the CDR3 is TGCAGCGCAGGGGGCTCAGATACGCAGTATTTT. It codes for CSAGGSDTQYF.

Only a few counts were recorded for this clone. Sequence at one end of the junction differs from germline and may be a read error. CDR3 in DNA: TGTGCCAGCAGTTTAGTTTCCTCCGAGCAGTACTTC. As protein: CASSLVSSEQYF. The chain joins TRBV12-3 or TRBV12-4 to TRBJ2-7; D is undetermined. This CDR3 is 12 amino acids long.

The chain carries TRBV11-2 and TRBJ2-3; a weak D match, TRBD1 (6 bases). Germline V CDR1 and CDR2: SGHAT, FQNNGV. Trimming left V 3 bases short and J 1 base short, with 11 bases between. There are 15 residues in the CDR3. The CDR3 nucleotides are TGTGCCAGCAGCTTCACAGGGATGCGCACAGATACGCAGTATTTT. Translated, it gives CASSFTGMRTDTQYF.

This clone has just one count. The CDR3 bases are TGTGCCAGCAGCCAAGAGAGGAATACGCAGTATTTT. It is translated as CASSQERNTQYF. V gene TRBV3-1 (or the pseudogene TRBV3-2) combines with J gene TRBJ2-3, with D unresolved. With 0 bases removed from V and 7 bases from J, the gap between germline ends came to 5 bases. The CDR3 runs 12 residues. Germline CDR1 LGHDT, CDR2 YNNKEL (reference sequence).

In this sample, this clone turned up once. The chain joins TRBV5-1 to TRBJ1-2; 9 positions agree with TRBD1. V lost 4 bases and J lost 5; bases outside the gene matches: 6. CDR3 length: 14 amino acids. Germline values: CDR1 SGHRS, CDR2 YFSETQ. CDR3 in amino acids: CASSPGQGEYGYTF. For the CDR3, the DNA is TGCGCCAGCAGCCCGGGACAGGGTGAGTATGGCTACACCTTC.

V gene TRBV30 combines with J gene TRBJ2-1; 13 bases align to TRBD2. This CDR3 has 15 amino acids. With V trimmed by 1 base and J by 9 bases, 6 bases remained unmatched. Germline loops: CDR1 GTSNPN, CDR2 SVGIG (reference sequence). Written as DNA, the CDR3 is TGTGCCTGGAGTGGGACTAGCGGGAGATCAGGTGAGCAGTTCTTC. This codes for CAWSGTSGRSGEQFF. The variable domain in full, completed from reference TRBV30 and TRBJ2-1, reads SQTIHQWPATLVQPVGSPLSLECTVEGTSNPNLYWYRQAAGRGLQLLFYSVGIGQISSEVPQNLSASRPQDRQFILSSKKLLLSDSGFYLCAWSGTSGRSGEQFFGPGTRLTVL.

The chain uses TRBV7-2 and TRBJ2-2, with D perhaps matching TRBD2 (6 bases). Trimming removed 5 bases at V and 6 bases at J, with 19 bases between. Germline CDR1 SGHTA, CDR2 FQGNSA. The CDR3 runs 16 residues. Here the CDR3 reads CASSLIGDSSAGELFF. As DNA, the CDR3 is TGTGCCAGCAGCCTTATCGGGGACTCAAGCGCCGGGGAGCTGTTTTTT.

The chain has TRBV3-1 (or the pseudogene TRBV3-2) and TRBJ1-2; D gene ambiguous. V was shortened by 1 base and J by 5 bases, with 5 bases between the two germline ends. Germline loops: CDR1 LGHDT, CDR2 YNNKEL (reference sequence). This CDR3 comprises 12 residues. CDR3 region: CASSQVGYGYTF. The DNA of the CDR3 is TGTGCCAGCAGCCAAGTGGGGTATGGCTACACCTTC.

V and J are TRBV18 and TRBJ1-1; TRBD1 is a possible D gene (5 bases). The CDR3 spans 15 residues. V was clipped by 2 bases and J by 8 bases, with 18 bases between them. Germline CDR1 and CDR2: KGHSH and LQKENI. Here the CDR3 DNA reads TGTGCCAGCTCACCAACGGGGGGAACGAATAAAGAAGCTTTCTTT. It encodes CASSPTGGTNKEAFF.